The source of this T cell receptor beta chain is a study of metastatic and nonmetastatic thyroid tumors (TCRdb year 2020). With regard to the full study: For patients with malignant and with benign thyroid disease, the researchers compared repertoires between peripheral blood samples and tumor or nodule tissue samples. Paper-wide results and their limitations: In both blood and tumor samples, malignant tumors were reported to have significantly higher TCR beta diversity than benign nodules.

Libraries were prepared through PCR. Sequenced on an Illumina HiSeq 4000. High-throughput sequencing was used to profile the TCR beta-chain CDR3 region of each patient. Per the original workflow: A classifier to discriminate distant-metastatic papillary thyroid cancer patients was built from CDR3 differences across clinicopathological groups. To measure repertoire diversity the researchers used the Shannon index, while the Morisita-Horn index served to gauge how similar the tumor and blood repertoires were. TCRdb reprocessed the public reads (quality trimming at Q25 with fastp, clone calling with MiXCR) and kept in-frame beta chains. The V and J calls follow TCRdb's processing rather than the paper's. The sample contains about 19,000 clones, over 25% of them found a single time. The ten biggest clones cover 20% of the sample. None of the patients had been given any treatment before thyroid surgery. Using T-cell receptor beta sequencing, the study looked back at clinical samples from patients collected from about 2011 to 2018.

Reading the germline V gene gives CDR1 MNHNS and CDR2 SASEGT. The CDR3 comprises 12 residues, both ends counted. Kept here is only the CDR3 DNA, which spans 36 bases and is read in frame from base 1. The sample holds a few counts of this clone. There is no known antigen for this receptor. No conserved phenylalanine or tryptophan is present at the end of the CDR3, so a read error is the likely explanation. The TCR originated in a female donor with papillary thyroid cancer or a benign thyroid nodule (not recorded which). Some clones in this sample may be carry-over from other donors' samples. The sequencing sample was made of adjacent normal tissue. The sequence links TRBV6-1 to TRBJ1-1; the D gene is not confidently resolved. The nucleotides are TGTGCCTGCAGGAGGTCGGACACTGAAGCTTTCGAT. Translated, it reads CACRRSDTEAFD.